Sequencing of this TCR beta chain was carried out in a study of regulatory T cells in long-lasting Graves disease. The wider study: Graves' patients, newly diagnosed, had taken antithyroid drugs under 3 months. Overall study results and limits: TRBV28, TRBJ1-2 and TRBJ2-5 were favored in persistent disease.

Trimming removed 4 bases from V and 3 bases from J; junction bases left unmatched: 6. Germline lookup yields CDR1 MDHEN and CDR2 SYDVKM. This CDR3 is 14 amino acids long. The time point: newly diagnosed GD, antithyroid drugs for less than 3 months. Extracted RNA from PBMCs served as the source of the TCR library. Sequencing libraries for TCR beta were prepared with iRepertoire HTBI primers and Arm-PCR of CDR3 regions. Each CDR3 protein gets one entry after TCRdb re-called the multiplex PCR reads with MiXCR. The sample consists of hundreds of thousands of distinct CDR3 sequences, approximately 20% of them appearing once. This clonotype was recorded many times. Its matching antigen is unknown.

The TCR sequence derives from a female donor with Graves disease. Sequences were derived from peripheral blood mononuclear cells (PBMCs), sampled at new diagnosis, from a patient treated with antithyroid drugs. This chain connects TRBV28 to TRBJ2-7; 7 nucleotides align to TRBD1. The CDR3 protein is CASSWTHRGYEQYF. The CDR3 region has the DNA TGTGCCAGCAGTTGGACTCACAGGGGCTACGAGCAGTACTTC.